This T cell receptor beta chain was captured in a study of blood T cell repertoires in COVID-19. Study information: In each case, the material was cDNA or gDNA derived from T cells, B-cell-depleted T cells, or PBMCs.

This CDR3 region has 14 residues. Germline values: CDR1 MNHEY, CDR2 SVGAGI. V dropped 8 bases and J dropped 2 bases, with 12 bases sitting between them. How the authors handled the data: Cell counts per sample came from amplifying reference gene primers. Clones were read by immunoSEQ multiplex PCR, and TCRdb kept only the in-frame ones, dropping some. The V and J calls and clone size come from that table; D and trimming were worked out from the DNA. This sample has about 210,000 clones, with 88% found just once. This TCR was recovered from a man in his 70s with acute or convalescent COVID-19. The sequenced material came from peripheral blood. The rearrangement links TRBV6-5 to TRBJ2-2, with TRBD2 as a possible D gene (6 bases). CDR3 residues: CASRELANTGELFF. In nucleotides, the CDR3 is TGTGCCAGCCGGGAACTAGCAAACACCGGGGAGCTGTTTTTT.